This TCR beta chain was captured in a study of blood T cells in healthy people across ages. About the study: Template switching picked up about one barcoded beta molecule for each two T cells. Study-wide findings and caveats: Long-lived donors exceeded aged donors in naive CD4+ cells and diversity.

The study isolated at least 6 million PBMCs from each sample. Germline V lookup: CDR1 MNHEY, CDR2 SVGAGI. The CDR3 is 12 amino acids. The authors ran a second PCR of 7 to 11 cycles using a sample-barcoded 5' primer and a J-beta primer mix. A template-switch adaptor that had 12 random nucleotides put a tag on each cDNA molecule. TCRdb reanalysed the 5' RACE reads using MiXCR and keeps one entry per CDR3 protein. The sample has roughly 1,300,000 distinct CDR3 sequences; roughly 64% are singletons. Comments on this clonotype: The antigen is unknown.

The clonotype was recovered from a man younger than 35 in good health. Source material: blood. The chain carries TRBV6-5 and TRBJ2-1; D may be TRBD1 or TRBD2 (5 bases each). The end of the DNA aligns better with TRBJ2-7, so the J call may be wrong. DNA of the CDR3: TGTGCCAGCAGTTACGGGACCAGGGAGCAGTACTTC. This sequence encodes CASSYGTREQYF.